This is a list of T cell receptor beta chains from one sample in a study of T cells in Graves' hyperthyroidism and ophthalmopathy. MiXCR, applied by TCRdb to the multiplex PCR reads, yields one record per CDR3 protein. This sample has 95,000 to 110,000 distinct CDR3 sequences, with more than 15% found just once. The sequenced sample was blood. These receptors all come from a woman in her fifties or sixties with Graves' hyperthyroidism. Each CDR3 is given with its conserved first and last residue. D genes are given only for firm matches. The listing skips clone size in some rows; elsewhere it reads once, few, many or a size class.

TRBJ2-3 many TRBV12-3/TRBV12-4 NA CASSLVGPSTDTQYF TGTGCCAGCAGTTTAGTCGGACCTAGCACAGATACGCAGTATTTT
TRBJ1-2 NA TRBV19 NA CASSPADIEDTNYGYTF TGTGCCAGTAGTCCTGCCGACATCGAGGATACTAACTATGGCTACACCTTC
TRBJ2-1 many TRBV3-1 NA CASSPDPFNEQFF TGTGCCAGCAGCCCCGATCCTTTCAATGAGCAGTTCTTC
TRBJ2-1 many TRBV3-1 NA CASSQVPGAEGWGVEQFF TGTGCCAGCAGCCAAGTCCCCGGAGCGGAGGGCTGGGGGGTTGAGCAGTTCTTC
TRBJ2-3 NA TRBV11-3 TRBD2 CASSALFGLAGDSTDTQYF TGTGCCAGCAGCGCTCTCTTCGGACTAGCGGGAGACTCCACAGATACGCAGTATTTT
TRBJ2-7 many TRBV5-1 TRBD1 CASSFGTGEYEQYF TGCGCCAGCAGCTTCGGGACAGGGGAATACGAGCAGTACTTC
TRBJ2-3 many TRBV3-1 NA CASSQDPLILYF TGTGCCAGCAGCCAAGACCCTCTGATTCTGTATTTT
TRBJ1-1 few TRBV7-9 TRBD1 CASSLARDSEAFF TGTGCCAGCAGCTTAGCGAGGGACAGTGAAGCTTTCTTT
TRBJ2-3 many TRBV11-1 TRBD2 CASSFGLAGGTDTQYF TGTGCCAGCAGCTTCGGACTAGCGGGAGGGACAGATACGCAGTATTTT
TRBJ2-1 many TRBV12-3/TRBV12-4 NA CASAPVGGEGDEQFF TGTGCCAGCGCCCCGGTTGGGGGAGAGGGGGATGAGCAGTTCTTC
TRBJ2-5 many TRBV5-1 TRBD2 CASSLYLAGTQETQYF TGCGCCAGCAGCTTGTATTTAGCGGGAACCCAAGAGACCCAGTACTTC
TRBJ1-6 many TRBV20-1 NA CSVSGTTFNSPLHF TGCAGTGTGTCAGGGACTACGTTTAATTCACCCCTCCACTTT
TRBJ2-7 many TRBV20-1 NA CSARDWTPNYEQYF TGCAGTGCTAGGGACTGGACACCAAACTACGAGCAGTACTTC
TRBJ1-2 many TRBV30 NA CAWSVTAYGYTF TGTGCCTGGAGTGTAACAGCCTATGGCTACACCTTC
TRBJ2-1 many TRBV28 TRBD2 CYSPPGLAGGLGNEQFF TGTTATAGCCCTCCGGGACTAGCGGGAGGGCTCGGCAATGAGCAGTTCTTC
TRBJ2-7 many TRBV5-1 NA CASSLANREQYF TGCGCCAGCAGTCTTGCAAACCGGGAGCAGTACTTC
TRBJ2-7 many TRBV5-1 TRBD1 CASSLSPDRGEQYF TGCGCCAGCAGCTTGAGTCCGGACAGGGGGGAGCAGTACTTC
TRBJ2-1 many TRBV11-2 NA CASSFGSSYNEQFF TGTGCCAGCAGCTTTGGAAGCTCCTACAATGAGCAGTTCTTC
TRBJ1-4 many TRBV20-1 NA CSARDRGRFNEKLFF TGCAGTGCTAGAGATCGGGGGCGATTTAATGAAAAACTGTTTTTT
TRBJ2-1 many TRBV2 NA CASSDTLFYNEQFF TGTGCCAGCAGTGACACTCTTTTCTACAATGAGCAGTTCTTC
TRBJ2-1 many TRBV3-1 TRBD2 CASSQFPGTSGNEQFF TGTGCCAGCAGCCAATTCCCCGGGACTAGCGGTAATGAGCAGTTCTTC
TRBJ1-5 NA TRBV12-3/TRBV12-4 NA CASTYGGLNQPQHF TGTGCCAGCACCTATGGGGGACTCAATCAGCCCCAGCATTTT
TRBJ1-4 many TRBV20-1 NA CSARTGLGNEKLFF TGCAGTGCTAGAACAGGGTTGGGGAATGAAAAACTGTTTTTT
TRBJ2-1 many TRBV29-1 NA CSVEHYSYNEQFF TGCAGCGTTGAACATTACTCCTACAATGAGCAGTTCTTC
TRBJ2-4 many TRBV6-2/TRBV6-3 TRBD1 CASSIRQGRAKNIQYF TGTGCCAGCAGTATCCGACAGGGACGGGCCAAAAACATTCAGTACTTC
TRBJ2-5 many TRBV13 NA CASSFDRETQYF TGTGCCAGCAGCTTCGATCGGGAGACCCAGTACTTC